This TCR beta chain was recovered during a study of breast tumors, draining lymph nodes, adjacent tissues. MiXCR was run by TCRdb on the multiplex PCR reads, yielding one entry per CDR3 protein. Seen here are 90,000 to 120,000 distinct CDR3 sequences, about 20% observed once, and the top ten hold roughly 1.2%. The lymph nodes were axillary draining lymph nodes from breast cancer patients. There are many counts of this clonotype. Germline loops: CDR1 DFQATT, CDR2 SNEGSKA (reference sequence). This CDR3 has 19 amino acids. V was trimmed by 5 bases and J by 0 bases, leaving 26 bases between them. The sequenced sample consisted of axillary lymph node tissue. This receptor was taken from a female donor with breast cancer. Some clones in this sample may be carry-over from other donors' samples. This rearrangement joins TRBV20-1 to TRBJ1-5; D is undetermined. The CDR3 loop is CSAPPPRLLTGYSNQPQHF. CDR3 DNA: TGCAGTGCTCCCCCTCCGAGGCTCCTTACCGGGTATAGCAATCAGCCCCAGCATTTT.